Included here is one T cell receptor beta chain sequence, with context. What it binds is unknown. Pools of viral peptides were used by the ViraFEST assay to expand antigen-specific CD4+ T cells ahead of sequencing. CD4+ T cell isolation took place after less than 13 days of culture. The vaccine recipients had no prior SARS-CoV-2 infection, with negative nucleocapsid antibodies. The sample originates from a study of vaccination effects on CD4 cells after COVID-19. Study-wide points: At late timepoints after vaccination, vaccine- and infection-induced clones shrank markedly. Cross-reactivity toward common cold coronaviruses was confined to only 1 of 255 vaccine-induced clones in healthy vaccinees.

Assay used: immunoSEQ multiplex PCR; TCRdb lists only in-frame clones, some missing. This table has about 61,000 clones, roughly 81% appearing once. The sample consisted of CD4+ T cells from PBMCs cultured with HCoV-229E spike peptides, taken before COVID-19 vaccination. This receptor was obtained from a human donor who received a COVID-19 vaccine.

CDR3 sequence (DNA): TGTGCCAGCAGCTTATCCCTCAAATATTTATACGAGCAGTACGTC. It is translated as CASSLSLKYLYEQYV. V gene TRBV7-2 combines with J gene TRBJ2-7; no clear D gene. CDR3 length: 15 amino acids. CDR1 is SGHTA and CDR2 is FQGNSA in the germline V gene. The germline V and J ends were trimmed by 2 bases and 4 bases, with 15 bases remaining between them.